A single sample gave rise to the 5 T cell receptor beta chains below, sequenced in a study of identical twins. Each CDR3 protein gets one entry after TCRdb re-called the 5' RACE reads with MiXCR. The data contain under 1 million distinct CDR3 sequences, 9% to 15% of them singletons. This sample was shared with a second study, whose subject was yellow fever vaccine responses in identical twins.

Sequenced sample: PBMCs. The source of these receptors is a woman aged 18-29 years in good health.

The chain has TRBV28 and TRBJ2-6; 8 bases align to TRBD2. CDR1 and CDR2 (germline): MDHEN, SYDVKM. With V trimmed by 5 bases and J by 0 bases, 3 bases remained unmatched. This CDR3 contains 16 residues. This chain's CDR3 is CASSPGGHSGANVLTF. CDR3 nucleotide sequence: TGTGCCAGCAGTCCGGGAGGGCACTCTGGGGCCAACGTCCTGACTTTC.

The sample holds a few counts of this clonotype. The chain couples TRBV29-1 to TRBJ2-7, with a possible D match to TRBD2 (6 bases). This CDR3 is 11 amino acids long. V shed 7 bases and J shed 6 bases, with 13 bases lying between them. CDR1 SQVTM and CDR2 ANQGSEA come from the germline V gene. CDR3 sequence: CSAQTSLEQYF. Here the CDR3 DNA reads TGCAGCGCCCAGACTAGTCTCGAGCAGTACTTC.

The chain links TRBV20-1 to TRBJ2-7; D might be TRBD2 (6 bases). Trimming left V 1 base short and J 1 base short, with 29 bases between. This CDR3 region has 20 residues. CDR1 and CDR2 (germline): DFQATT, SNEGSKA (reference sequence). This chain's CDR3 is CSARVKTRSGDLPGSYEQYV. CDR3 DNA: TGCAGTGCTAGAGTTAAGACTAGGAGCGGAGACCTACCAGGATCCTACGAGCAGTACGTC.

The table lists this clonotype with many counts. The chain is built from TRBV6-5 and TRBJ2-3; the D gene is possibly TRBD2 (5 bases). Germline V gene lookup returns CDR1 MNHEY and CDR2 SVGAGI. V was shortened by 0 bases and J by 1 base, with 5 bases between the two germline ends. The CDR3 consists of 14 residues. CDR3 residues: CASSYSRGTDTQYF. CDR3 DNA: TGTGCCAGCAGTTACTCGAGGGGCACAGATACGCAGTATTTT.

In this sample, this clonotype turned up many times. The V call is TRBV5-1, the J call TRBJ2-1; TRBD2 matches 7 bases. Trimming at V came to 0 bases and at J to 0 bases, leaving 6 bases not matched to a gene. This CDR3 comprises 17 residues. Germline V lookup: CDR1 SGHRS, CDR2 YFSETQ. CDR3 DNA: TGCGCCAGCAGCTTGGGTTTAGGCGGGGGCTCCTACAATGAGCAGTTCTTC. It translates to CASSLGLGGGSYNEQFF.